This T cell receptor (beta chain) was identified in a study of T cells in women clearing cervical HPV infection. Study as a whole: Donors had HPV16-related CIN3 or worse; 2 had invasive cancer. Controls were women whose single incident HPV16 infection cleared within 12 months without precancer or cancer.

As to this clone: Read data end 3 residues before the CDR3 end; the end is taken from the germline J gene.

All donors had a single incident cervical HPV16 infection, not prevalent. HPV was found by MY09/MY11 PCR and dot-blot genotyping. TCRdb's copy holds only in-frame clones and misses some; the assay was immunoSEQ multiplex PCR. The sample spans about 32,000 clones; the ten largest clones claim approximately 7.2%. The germline CDR1 and CDR2 sequences are SGHRS and YFSETQ. This CDR3 has 13 amino acids. V was shortened by 0 bases and J by 5 bases, with 8 bases between the two germline ends. The receptor's source is a woman aged 18 to 75 with a cervical HPV16 infection that either progressed to CIN3+ or cleared (not recorded which). The chain is built from TRBV5-1 and TRBJ1-1, with D unresolved. The sequencing input was blood buffy coat. The covered CDR3 bases are TGCGCCAGCAGCTTGGGGGCAGGTACTGAA. As protein: CASSLGAGTE. The full CDR3 protein is CASSLGAGTEAFF.